The following is a TCR beta chain sequence with its context. The CDR3 spans 13 residues. The V end was cut by 5 bases, the J end by 10 bases, with 15 bases between. The germline CDR1 and CDR2 sequences are SGHVS and FQNEAQ. This specimen comes from a study of blood T cells in healthy people across ages. Together with a sample-barcoded 5' primer, a J-beta primer mix was included in a second PCR lasting 7 to 11 cycles. One entry per CDR3 protein, called by TCRdb with MiXCR from the 5' RACE reads. The sample has some 640,000 distinct CDR3 sequences, under 30% seen once. Sample donors were healthy Caucasian individuals that came from Russia, aged about 6 to 100.

The V gene is TRBV7-8, the J gene TRBJ2-1, with D perhaps TRBD2 (6 bases). This TCR was sampled from a woman of 80 years or more in good health. The specimen sequenced was blood. The CDR3, as DNA: TGTGCCAGCAGCCTGGGGGGAGCCTACGAGCAGTTCTTC. It yields the protein CASSLGGAYEQFF.